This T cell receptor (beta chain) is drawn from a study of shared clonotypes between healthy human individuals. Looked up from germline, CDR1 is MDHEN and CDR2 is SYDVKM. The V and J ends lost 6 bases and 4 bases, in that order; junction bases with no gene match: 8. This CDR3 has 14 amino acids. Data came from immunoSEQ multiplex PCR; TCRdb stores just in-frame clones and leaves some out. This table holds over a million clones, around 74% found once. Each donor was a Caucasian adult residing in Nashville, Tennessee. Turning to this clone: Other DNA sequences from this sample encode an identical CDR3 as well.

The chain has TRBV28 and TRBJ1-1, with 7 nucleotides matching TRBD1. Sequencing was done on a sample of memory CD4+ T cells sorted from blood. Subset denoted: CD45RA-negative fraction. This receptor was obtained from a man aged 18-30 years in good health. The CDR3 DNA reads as TGTGCCAGCAGCCCGAGACAGGGAGGCACTGAAGCTTTCTTT. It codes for CASSPRQGGTEAFF.